The 21 T cell receptor beta chains given below trace back to one sample, sequenced in a study of cytotoxic CD8 clonotypes in ibrutinib-treated CLL. The method was immunoSEQ multiplex PCR; TCRdb's version includes in-frame clones alone and lacks a portion of them. The sample lists some 200,000 clones; about 72% were seen once. Sample: PBMCs, taken after 24 months of ibrutinib treatment. The receptors derive from a human donor with chronic lymphocytic leukemia.

The chain uses TRBV6-5 and TRBJ2-7; D might be TRBD1 (6 bases). V shed 5 bases and J shed 4 bases, with 9 bases lying between them. The CDR3 consists of 12 residues. In germline, CDR1 is MNHEY, CDR2 SVGAGI. Written as DNA, the CDR3 is TGTGCCAGCAGTCCCAGGGGTTACGAGCAGTACTTC. This encodes CASSPRGYEQYF.

The genes are TRBV15 and TRBJ2-2; 11 nucleotides agree with TRBD2. The CDR3 consists of 16 residues. Germline V gene lookup returns CDR1 LNHNV and CDR2 YYDKDF (reference sequence). Trimming cost V 0 bases and J 6 bases; bases outside gene matches: 3. The CDR3 spells CATSRDLAGGSGELFF. In DNA, the CDR3 is TGTGCCACCAGCAGAGATCTAGCGGGAGGATCCGGGGAGCTGTTTTTT. The entire variable domain, with the rest obtained from reference TRBV15 and TRBJ2-2, is as follows: DAMVIQNPRYQVTQFGKPVTLSCSQTLNHNVMYWYQQKSSQAPKLLFHYYDKDFNNEADTPDNFQSRRPNTSFCFLDIRSPGLGDTAMYLCATSRDLAGGSGELFFGEGSRLTVL.

This clone was picked up a small number of times. This rearrangement joins TRBV5-1 to TRBJ1-2, with D possibly matching TRBD1 (5 bases). Trimming stripped 1 base from V and 4 bases from J, with 14 bases between. The CDR3 contains 15 residues. The germline V gene encodes CDR1 SGHRS and CDR2 YFSETQ. The CDR3 DNA reads TGCGCCAGCAGCTTGCGAGGGGAAGAAGGCTATGGCTACACCTTC. Translated: CASSLRGEEGYGYTF.

The chain uses TRBV19 and TRBJ1-3, with D perhaps TRBD1 (6 bases). The V gene lost 8 bases and the J gene lost 0 bases, with 17 bases spanning the gap. This CDR3 contains 16 residues. Germline V CDR1 and CDR2: LNHDA, SQIVND (reference sequence). The CDR3 nucleotides read TGTGCCAGTTATAAGACAGGAGAGATCTCTGGAAACACCATATATTTT. This sequence encodes CASYKTGEISGNTIYF. The full variable domain, its missing parts supplied by reference TRBV19 and TRBJ1-3, is DGGITQSPKYLFRKEGQNVTLSCEQNLNHDAMYWYRQDPGQGLRLIYYSQIVNDFQKGDIAEGYSVSREKKESFPLTVTSAQKNPTAFYLCASYKTGEISGNTIYFGEGSWLTVV.

This clone has just a few counts. This sequence joins TRBV18 and TRBJ2-2; the match to TRBD1 covers 7 bases. Germline V gene data show CDR1 as KGHSH and CDR2 as LQKENI. CDR3 length: 16 residues. V was clipped by 0 bases and J by 2 bases; unmatched bases: 3. This chain's CDR3 is CASSPPGTVNTGELFF. As DNA, the CDR3 is TGTGCCAGCTCACCACCAGGGACAGTAAACACCGGGGAGCTGTTTTTT.

Notes on this clone: In the same sample, other DNA sequences code for this CDR3. CDR3 DNA: TGTGCCAGTAGTATTCTAGGAGAGACCCAGTACTTC. Translating gives CASSILGETQYF. This rearrangement joins TRBV19 to TRBJ2-5; D remains unclear. The CDR3 covers 12 residues. Per germline, CDR1 LNHDA and CDR2 SQIVND (reference sequence). V lost 3 bases to trimming and J lost 4 bases, with 6 bases between them.

The chain couples TRBV6-5 to TRBJ1-5; D call uncertain. V was shortened by 4 bases and J by 6 bases, with 4 bases between the two germline ends. The CDR3 runs 11 residues. CDR1 and CDR2 from the germline V gene are MNHEY and SVGAGI. The CDR3 protein is CASSFFQPQHF. The CDR3 nucleotides read TGTGCCAGCAGTTTTTTTCAGCCCCAGCATTTT.

This chain connects TRBV30 to TRBJ2-7; 7 bases map to TRBD1. V shed 2 bases, J shed 2 bases, and the junction held 6 bases outside the gene matches. Germline lookup yields CDR1 GTSNPN and CDR2 SVGIG (reference sequence). The CDR3 sequence is 14 residues long. DNA of the CDR3: TGTGCCTGGAGTCCTGGGACAGTGGCCTACGAGCAGTACTTC. Translating gives CAWSPGTVAYEQYF.

A few counts support this clone. The chain joins TRBV4-1 to TRBJ2-7; 10 positions agree with TRBD2. Germline V gene lookup returns CDR1 MGHRA and CDR2 YSYEKL. The V and J ends lost 3 bases and 5 bases, in that order; junction bases with no gene match: 4. The length of the CDR3 is 14 residues. The CDR3 nucleotides read TGCGCCAGCAGCCAGGGTGGACTAGCGGACGAGCAGTACTTC. Protein: CASSQGGLADEQYF.

J is TRBJ2-1 and V is TRBV27, with 10 bases matching TRBD2. Germline V CDR1 and CDR2: MNHEY, SMNVEV (reference sequence). The CDR3 covers 17 residues. J was trimmed by 5 bases and V by 8 bases; bases with no gene match: 15. Written as DNA, the CDR3 is TGTGCCAGCCGCCCGTCGGGGGCTAGCGGGAGCAACAATGAGCAGTTCTTC. This codes for CASRPSGASGSNNEQFF.

The chain couples TRBV6-5 to TRBJ2-1, with 9 bases identical to TRBD2. J was trimmed by 7 bases and V by 3 bases; bases with no gene match: 10. CDR3 size: 16 residues. Germline loops: CDR1 MNHEY, CDR2 SVGAGI. CDR3 sequence (DNA): TGTGCCAGCAGTTATTCGACTAGCGGCGCTACGAATGAGCAGTTCTTC. Translated: CASSYSTSGATNEQFF.

The V call is TRBV30, the J call TRBJ2-1, with D possibly being TRBD2 (5 bases). Germline values: CDR1 GTSNPN, CDR2 SVGIG (reference sequence). Trimming pared 2 bases from V and 6 bases from J, leaving 14 bases between. The CDR3 runs 14 residues. CDR3 residues: CAWSRNLATNEQFF. Written as DNA, the CDR3 is TGTGCCTGGAGTCGAAACCTAGCCACCAATGAGCAGTTCTTC.

This sequence joins TRBV7-9 and TRBJ2-7; 10 nucleotides line up with TRBD2. CDR1 and CDR2 (germline): SEHNR, FQNEAQ (reference sequence). Trimming cost V 5 bases and J 7 bases; bases outside gene matches: 8. This CDR3 comprises 14 residues. CDR3 amino acids: CASSKLAGPGEQYF. DNA of the CDR3: TGTGCCAGCAGCAAACTAGCGGGGCCTGGAGAGCAGTACTTC.

The rearrangement uses TRBV5-1 and TRBJ2-1; D gene uncertain. With 2 bases removed from V and 6 bases from J, the gap between germline ends came to 3 bases. The germline gives CDR1 SGHRS, CDR2 YFSETQ. The CDR3 spans 11 residues. The CDR3 DNA reads as TGCGCCAGCAGCTTCGGCAATGAGCAGTTCTTC. Translation gives CASSFGNEQFF.

This rearrangement joins TRBV7-3 to TRBJ2-3; 11 bases are shared with TRBD1. Germline V gene sequence: CDR1 SGHTA, CDR2 FQGTGA. This CDR3 comprises 17 residues. Trimming removed 5 bases from V and 3 bases from J; junction bases left unmatched: 10. CDR3 residues: CASSHDGTGGSTDTQYF. The CDR3 DNA reads as TGTGCCAGCAGCCATGATGGGACAGGGGGATCGACAGATACGCAGTATTTT.

V usage is TRBV2 and J usage is TRBJ2-1; TRBD2 aligns across 8 bases. CDR3 size: 18 residues. V was pared by 0 bases and J by 3 bases, with 10 bases of the junction left unmatched. CDR1 is SNHLY and CDR2 is FYNNEI in the germline V gene. CDR3 loop: CASSEAGASGLSYNEQFF. The CDR3 bases are TGTGCCAGCAGTGAAGCGGGGGCTAGCGGGCTGAGCTACAATGAGCAGTTCTTC.

The J gene is TRBJ2-2, the V gene TRBV9; possibly TRBD1 for D (5 bases). V lost 1 base, J lost 5 bases, and 12 bases lay in between. Germline V lookup: CDR1 SGDLS, CDR2 YYNGEE. This CDR3 region has 15 residues. The chain's CDR3 is CASSVQGMLTGELFF. In DNA form, the CDR3 reads TGTGCCAGCAGCGTACAGGGTATGCTTACCGGGGAGCTGTTTTTT.

The CDR3 region is CASGTDRSTYEQYF. CDR3 coding DNA: TGCGCCAGCGGCACGGACAGGAGCACCTACGAGCAGTACTTC. The chain employs TRBV10-2 and TRBJ2-7, with TRBD1 matching 7 bases. Trimming cost V 8 bases and J 2 bases; bases outside gene matches: 9. Germline V gene sequence: CDR1 WSHSY, CDR2 SAAADI. The CDR3 spans 14 residues.

The rearrangement uses TRBV6-5 and TRBJ2-2; 8 bases line up with TRBD1. Germline V CDR1 and CDR2: MNHEY, SVGAGI. The CDR3 has 14 residues. V gave up 9 bases and J gave up 3 bases; unmatched junction bases: 6. In DNA form, the CDR3 reads TGTGCCAGAATGACAGGGGCCGACACCGGGGAGCTGTTTTTT. Residues: CARMTGADTGELFF.

V gene TRBV4-2 combines with J gene TRBJ2-7; D is perhaps TRBD1 (5 bases). The CDR3 length is 15 residues. Trimming took 0 bases from V and 2 from J, leaving 11 bases between them. Germline assignment: CDR1 LGHNA and CDR2 YNFKEQ. The DNA of the CDR3 is TGTGCCAGCAGCCAAGATCTTGACAGAACCTACGAGCAGTACTTC. It specifies CASSQDLDRTYEQYF.

The CDR3 sequence is CASSLGQGGLNEQFF. The CDR3 DNA reads as TGTGCCAGCAGCTTAGGACAGGGGGGTCTGAATGAGCAGTTCTTC. This sequence joins TRBV11-3 and TRBJ2-1, with TRBD1 identical over 9 bases. Germline CDR1 SGHNT, CDR2 YENEEA. This CDR3 is 15 amino acids long. Unmatched junction bases numbered 5, after V lost 1 base and J lost 7 bases.